A single TCR beta chain is shown here with its context. Other DNA sequences within the sample encode an identical CDR3. Profiling relied on immunoSEQ multiplex PCR, and the TCRdb table lists in-frame clones only, not all of them. Here the sample spans over 40,000 clones, 70% to 85% being singletons. This sample stems from a study of memory CD4+ T cells and cytomegalovirus serostatus. The overall study: Donors were healthy Belgian adults, 10 or so CMV seropositive and roughly 25 seronegative.

Single viable CD3+CD4+CD8-CD45RO+ cells were sorted as the memory CD4+ T cells. The CDR3 contains 14 residues. V lost 4 bases and J lost 2, with 9 bases in between. The V gene's germline CDR1 is SGHRS and CDR2 YFSETQ. The sequenced sample consisted of memory CD4+ T cells from blood. The origin of this receptor is an adult in good health and CMV-seronegative. The genes are TRBV5-1 and TRBJ1-4; D may be TRBD1 (6 bases). The CDR3 DNA sequence: TGCGCCAGCAGCCCGGACAGCACTAATGAAAAACTGTTTTTT. It codes for CASSPDSTNEKLFF. The variable domain in full, completed from reference TRBV5-1 and TRBJ1-4, reads KAGVTQTPRYLIKTRGQQVTLSCSPISGHRSVSWYQQTPGQGLQFLFEYFSETQRNKGNFPGRFSGRQFSNSRSEMNVSTLELGDSALYLCASSPDSTNEKLFFGSGTQLSVL.